A selection of T cell receptor beta chains follows, all from one sample in a study of neurological immune-mediated disorders. One entry per CDR3 protein, called by TCRdb with MiXCR from the 5' RACE reads. Of approximately 59,000 distinct CDR3 sequences in the sample, over 5% were seen once. Sequenced sample: PBMCs. These receptor sequences come from a human donor with multiple sclerosis. The donor label of this sample is uncertain. Both conserved end residues are part of each CDR3. D genes are given only for firm matches. For some rows the clone size is stated as once, few or many, or as a class when expanded; others skip it.

v_call	clone_size	j_call	d_call	cdr3_nt	cdr3_aa
TRBV5-1	many	TRBJ2-7	NA	TGCGCCAGCAGCTTGGGTGGGGCAGGACTAACCTACGAGCAGTACTTC	CASSLGGAGLTYEQYF
TRBV12-3/TRBV12-4	many	TRBJ1-6	NA	TGTGCCAGTACCTTAACGGGGGCGAATTCACCCCTCCACTTT	CASTLTGANSPLHF
TRBV5-1	many	TRBJ2-7	NA	TGCGCCAGCCTGGTCGCCCCGAGCTCCTACGAGCAGTACTTC	CASLVAPSSYEQYF
TRBV30	many	TRBJ1-1	NA	TGTGCCTGGAGTGTCTATACTGAAGCTTTCTTT	CAWSVYTEAFF
TRBV12-3/TRBV12-4	many	TRBJ2-7	NA	TGTGCCAGCAGGTTCGTGGGGGGGGCTCGCGAGCAGTACTTC	CASRFVGGAREQYF
TRBV10-3	few	TRBJ2-1	TRBD1	TGTGCCATCAGTGAACCGGGCAGGGGGCGCGGTTCCTACAATGAGCAGTTCTTC	CAISEPGRGRGSYNEQFF
TRBV4-2	many	TRBJ2-7	NA	TGTGCCAGCAGCCAACTAGAATTTTACCGCGGGACCTACGAGCAGTACTTC	CASSQLEFYRGTYEQYF
TRBV20-1	many	TRBJ2-3	TRBD2	TGCAGTGCCACCGTCACTAGCGGAACGCAGTATTTT	CSATVTSGTQYF
TRBV5-1	many	TRBJ2-7	NA	TGCGCCAGCAGCCTCTCCTTGGGCAGGGAGGACGAGCAGTACTTC	CASSLSLGREDEQYF
TRBV6-6	many	TRBJ1-2	NA	TGTGCCAGCAGTTACTCGGGGGGGATCCGGGATGGTGGCTACACCTTC	CASSYSGGIRDGGYTF
TRBV21-1	many	TRBJ1-1	NA	TGTGCCAGGAGCTACGCCCAGGGGGCAAACACTGAAGCTTTCTTT	CARSYAQGANTEAFF
TRBV10-3	many	TRBJ1-6	TRBD1	TGTGCCACTTCGTCACGGACAGGGCATTCACCCCTCCACTTT	CATSSRTGHSPLHF
TRBV7-9	many	TRBJ2-1	TRBD2	TGTGCCAGCAGGGGGACTAGCGGGGTGAGCTCCTACAATGAGCAGTTCTTC	CASRGTSGVSSYNEQFF
TRBV20-1	many	TRBJ1-1	NA	TGCAGTGCTAGGATGGTAACTGGGGGTCGCGTCACTGAAGCTTTCTTT	CSARMVTGGRVTEAFF
TRBV9	many	TRBJ2-1	NA	TGTGCCAGCAGCGTAGCTGGGGCAGCGAGAGGTGAGCAGTTCTTC	CASSVAGAARGEQFF
TRBV15	many	TRBJ2-5	NA	TGTGCCACCAGCAGGAATACTGAGACCCAGTACTTC	CATSRNTETQYF
TRBV4-1	many	TRBJ2-7	NA	TGCGCCAGCAGCTACGGTCCCGGGAGAACCTACGAGCAGTACTTC	CASSYGPGRTYEQYF
TRBV20-1	many	TRBJ2-1	TRBD2	TGCAGTGCTAGCTTTTCACTAGCGGGGAAGTACAATGAGCAGTTCTTC	CSASFSLAGKYNEQFF
TRBV24-1	many	TRBJ2-1	NA	TGTGCCACCAGTGATTCCCGGGTCCCGGGGGAGCAGTTCTTC	CATSDSRVPGEQFF
TRBV2	many	TRBJ1-2	NA	TGTGCCAGCATTCGTCCCTCCCTACTCGTCTATGGCTACACCTTC	CASIRPSLLVYGYTF
TRBV6-5	many	TRBJ2-2	NA	TGTGCCAGCAGTAGGGCCCTCACCGGGGAGCTGTTTTTT	CASSRALTGELFF
TRBV5-1	many	TRBJ1-4	TRBD1	TGCGCCAGCAGCGGGACAGGGGGCGTGAATGAAAAACTGTTTTTT	CASSGTGGVNEKLFF
TRBV6-6	many	TRBJ2-2	TRBD2	TGTGCCGGGGGGGGGGTAGGGACCGGGGAGCTGTTTTTT	CAGGGVGTGELFF
TRBV11-3	many	TRBJ2-2	NA	TGTGCCAGCAGCTTTGGGACATTCAACACCGGGGAGCTGTTTTTT	CASSFGTFNTGELFF
TRBV10-3	many	TRBJ2-7	NA	TGTGCCATCAGGGGTACAGGTGAAACCTACGAGCAGTACTTC	CAIRGTGETYEQYF
TRBV3-1	NA	TRBJ1-4	NA	TGTGCCAGCAGCCAAGCCGGGGCGCGACCTAATGAAAAACTGTTTTTT	CASSQAGARPNEKLFF
TRBV21-1	many	TRBJ1-5	NA	TGTGCCAGCAACGTACCGGGACACCTGATGAATCAGCCCCAGCATTTT	CASNVPGHLMNQPQHF
TRBV20-1	many	TRBJ2-3	NA	TGCAGTGCTAGAGATGGGGCGAGCACAGATACGCAGTATTTT	CSARDGASTDTQYF
TRBV3-1	many	TRBJ1-1	NA	TGTGCCAGCAGCCAGATGGGGCTGAACACTGAAGCTTTCTTT	CASSQMGLNTEAFF
TRBV20-1	many	TRBJ2-3	TRBD2	TGCAGTGCTACACTAGCGGGGGCTTCCGATACGCAGTATTTT	CSATLAGASDTQYF
TRBV5-6	many	TRBJ1-2	TRBD1	TGTGCCAGCAGCTTGGTACAGGGGACTCGTGGCTACACCTTC	CASSLVQGTRGYTF
TRBV18	many	TRBJ2-7	NA	TGTGCCAGCGGGGGGCGGAGACGAACTCTTTACGAGCAGTACTTC	CASGGRRRTLYEQYF
TRBV2	many	TRBJ2-5	TRBD1	TGTGCCAGCAGACACAGGACAGGGTTCGAGACCCAGTACTTC	CASRHRTGFETQYF
TRBV5-1	many	TRBJ2-3	TRBD2	TGCGCCAGCAGCTTGGAGGCCGGACTAGCGGGGAGCACAGATACGCAGTATTTT	CASSLEAGLAGSTDTQYF
TRBV2	many	TRBJ2-1	NA	TGTGCCGGCAGCAGGGATACTTACAATGAGCAGTTCTTC	CAGSRDTYNEQFF
TRBV7-9	many	TRBJ2-7	TRBD1	TGTGCCAGCAGCCTACCGGGACAGAGGCAGTACTTC	CASSLPGQRQYF
TRBV4-1	NA	TRBJ2-7	NA	TGCGCCAGCAGCCAAGTAACACGGTCTTCCTACGAGCAGTACTTC	CASSQVTRSSYEQYF